The 16 T cell receptor beta chains given below trace back to one sample, sequenced in a study of cytomegalovirus exposure and HLA in healthy donors (dated by TCRdb to about 2017). The library came from the immunoSEQ multiplex PCR assay. For the multiplex PCR, a mixture combining 60 forward primers for TCR Vbeta segments and 13 reverse primers for TCR Jbeta segments was used. TCRdb holds this immuneACCESS table with in-frame rearrangements only. Some clones are missing; in checked studies, unresolved V genes explain under half, and the rest has no known cause. The sample has roughly 180,000 clones on record, 84% of them singletons. 1% of the sample lies in the top ten. Input material: PBMCs. These receptors came from a young man in good health and CMV-seronegative.

The chain's CDR3 is CASSQDAHSNSPLHF. CDR3 nucleotides: TGCGCCAGCAGCCAAGATGCCCACTCTAATTCACCCCTCCACTTT. The chain carries TRBV4-3 and TRBJ1-6; D is ambiguous. The germline V and J ends were trimmed by 0 bases and 6 bases, with 9 bases remaining between them. Germline CDR1 and CDR2: LGHNA and YSLEER. The CDR3 consists of 15 residues.

DNA of the CDR3: TGCGCCAGCAGCCATACTCAAGGGACACTGAGTTACGAGCAGTACTTC. Its translation is CASSHTQGTLSYEQYF. The chain couples TRBV5-1 to TRBJ2-7; possible D gene TRBD1, 6 bases. Germline loops: CDR1 SGHRS, CDR2 YFSETQ. The V end was cut by 4 bases, the J end by 4 bases, with 21 bases between. The CDR3 sequence is 16 residues long. Full variable domain (missing parts from reference TRBV5-1 and TRBJ2-7): KAGVTQTPRYLIKTRGQQVTLSCSPISGHRSVSWYQQTPGQGLQFLFEYFSETQRNKGNFPGRFSGRQFSNSRSEMNVSTLELGDSALYLCASSHTQGTLSYEQYFGPGTRLTVT.

J is TRBJ2-7 and V is TRBV6-1; 16 bases fit TRBD2. Germline CDR1 is MNHNS and CDR2 is SASEGT. The CDR3 length is 19 residues. V was pared by 2 bases and J by 5 bases, with 12 bases of the junction left unmatched. In nucleotides, the CDR3 is TGTGCCAGCAGTGAATCTTATCCGGGACTAGCGGGAGGGCCCAACGAGCAGTACTTC. The encoded protein is CASSESYPGLAGGPNEQYF.

The rearrangement joins TRBV27 to TRBJ2-7; weak D call: TRBD2 (5 bases). This CDR3 comprises 15 residues. V was trimmed by 6 bases and J by 5 bases, leaving 20 bases between them. Per the germline V gene, CDR1 is MNHEY and CDR2 is SMNVEV (reference sequence). This chain's CDR3 is CASSYGNVYLHEQYF. The DNA for the CDR3 is TGTGCCAGCAGCTACGGGAACGTCTATCTCCACGAGCAGTACTTC.

This clone was detected once. The rearrangement uses TRBV2 and TRBJ2-1; tentative D call: TRBD2 (5 bases). Germline-derived CDR1 and CDR2 are SNHLY and FYNNEI. The CDR3 covers 15 residues. V lost 6 bases, J lost 9 bases, and 21 bases lay in between. CDR3 nucleotides: TGTGCCAGCAGGGAATCTCGGACTGAGGGTGGTGAGCAGTTCTTC. This encodes CASRESRTEGGEQFF.

J is TRBJ1-5 and V is TRBV7-8; no clear D gene. The CDR3 loop spans 12 amino acids. V lost 5 bases, J lost 9 bases, and 11 bases lay in between. Per germline, CDR1 SGHVS and CDR2 FQNEAQ. CDR3 DNA: TGTGCCAGCAGCCGGGATCGGGGGCCCCAGCATTTT. It encodes CASSRDRGPQHF.

The chain recombines TRBV5-1 with TRBJ2-7; no firm D call. Germline V gene lookup returns CDR1 SGHRS and CDR2 YFSETQ. The CDR3 covers 13 residues. The V and J ends lost 2 bases and 3 bases respectively, with 9 bases between them. CDR3 residues: CASSFGDGYEQYF. The CDR3 DNA reads as TGCGCCAGCAGCTTTGGAGATGGCTACGAGCAGTACTTC.

The sample holds one count of this clone. The chain recombines TRBV7-9 with TRBJ2-5; D is undetermined. CDR1 and CDR2 from the germline V gene are SEHNR and FQNEAQ (reference sequence). The CDR3 loop spans 13 amino acids. The V and J ends lost 4 bases and 6 bases respectively, with 12 bases between them. The CDR3 region is CASSSSGPQTQYF. CDR3 DNA: TGTGCCAGCAGCTCCTCAGGCCCACAGACCCAGTACTTC. Full variable domain (rest looked up from reference TRBV7-9 and TRBJ2-5): DTGVSQNPRHKITKRGQNVTFRCDPISEHNRLYWYRQTLGQGPEFLTYFQNEAQLEKSRLLSDRFSAERPKGSFSTLEIQRTEQGDSAMYLCASSSSGPQTQYFGPGTRLLVL.

This clone occurred once. The chain joins TRBV25-1 to TRBJ1-6; unclear D gene. Per the germline V gene, CDR1 is MGHDK and CDR2 is SYGVNS. The CDR3 runs 15 residues. Trimming left V 0 bases short and J 0 bases short, with 3 bases between. The CDR3 protein is CASSEYSSYNSPLHF. The DNA for the CDR3 is TGTGCCAGCAGTGAATATAGCTCCTATAATTCACCCCTCCACTTT. The variable domain in full, with the rest retrieved from reference TRBV25-1 and TRBJ1-6, is EADIYQTPRYLVIGTGKKITLECSQTMGHDKMYWYQQDPGMELHLIHYSYGVNSTEKGDLSSESTVSRIRTEHFPLTLESARPSHTSQYLCASSEYSSYNSPLHFGNGTRLTVT.

The V call is TRBV6-6, the J call TRBJ2-7, with a possible D match to TRBD2 (5 bases). CDR1 and CDR2 from the germline V gene are MNHNY and SVGAGI (reference sequence). The CDR3 runs 16 residues. Trimming pared 4 bases from V and 1 base from J, leaving 17 bases between. CDR3 region: CASSSSGGHFSYEQYF. The CDR3 bases are TGTGCCAGCAGTTCCTCCGGCGGGCACTTTTCCTACGAGCAGTACTTC.

This chain connects TRBV15 to TRBJ1-3; no clear D gene. CDR1 is LNHNV, CDR2 YYDKDF, per germline (reference sequence). V lost 5 bases, J lost 5 bases, and 13 bases lay in between. The CDR3 length is 14 residues. CDR3 protein: CATSPTTNRNTIYF. In DNA form, the CDR3 reads TGTGCCACCAGCCCCACGACTAATCGAAACACCATATATTTT.

This clone was seen just once. V is TRBV6-5 and J is TRBJ1-1; 7 nucleotides align to TRBD1. Germline V gives CDR1 MNHEY, CDR2 SVGAGI. V was clipped by 2 bases and J by 10 bases; unmatched bases: 7. The CDR3 consists of 13 residues. The CDR3 here is CASSYRRQGGAFF. In DNA form, the CDR3 reads TGTGCCAGCAGTTACCGCCGGCAGGGGGGAGCTTTCTTT.

The chain combines TRBV27 with TRBJ2-1; TRBD1 matches 9 bases. The V gene end was trimmed by 5 bases and the J gene end by 4 bases; junction bases not matched to a gene: 6. In germline, CDR1 is MNHEY, CDR2 SMNVEV (reference sequence). There are 15 residues in the CDR3. For the CDR3, the DNA is TGTGCCAGCAGTACCGCCGGGACAGGGTACAATGAGCAGTTCTTC. Translated, it gives CASSTAGTGYNEQFF.

The chain employs TRBV28 and TRBJ2-4, with D perhaps TRBD2 (6 bases). CDR1 MDHEN and CDR2 SYDVKM come from the germline V gene. The V end was cut by 2 bases, the J end by 1 base, with 9 bases between. The CDR3 runs to 15 residues. The CDR3 is CASSLAGSAKNIQYF. CDR3 DNA: TGTGCCAGCAGTTTAGCGGGGTCCGCCAAAAACATTCAGTACTTC. The full variable domain, its missing parts supplied by reference TRBV28 and TRBJ2-4, is DVKVTQSSRYLVKRTGEKVFLECVQDMDHENMFWYRQDPGLGLRLIYFSYDVKMKEKGDIPEGYSVSREKKERFSLILESASTNQTSMYLCASSLAGSAKNIQYFGAGTRLSVL.

This chain connects TRBV11-3 to TRBJ2-2, with D uncertain. CDR1 is SGHNT, CDR2 YENEEA, per germline. Trimming took 2 bases from V and 6 from J, leaving 16 bases between them. This CDR3 contains 16 residues. The CDR3 reads CASSLFMLPRAGELFF. The CDR3 DNA follows: TGTGCCAGCAGCTTATTTATGTTGCCTCGCGCCGGGGAGCTGTTTTTT.

The chain couples TRBV7-9 to TRBJ1-5; D not resolved. Trimming took off 5 bases at V and 1 base at J, with 18 bases between the two ends. The CDR3 runs to 17 residues. Germline-derived CDR1 and CDR2 are SEHNR and FQNEAQ (reference sequence). In DNA, the CDR3 is TGTGCCAGCAGCCCTGGGGTCGGGGAAATAAGCAATCAGCCCCAGCATTTT. This sequence encodes CASSPGVGEISNQPQHF.